This note documents a single TCR beta chain sequence. No antigen is known for it. Base qualities are not provided; no much larger clone lies one nucleotide away. TCRbeta CDR3 regions were amplified from genomic DNA by means of the immunoSEQ Assay, a bias-controlled multiplex PCR. In the original analysis: Nucleated cell counts per sample were estimated from amplification of reference gene primers within the assay. To quantify the absolute abundance of each unique TCRbeta CDR3 rearrangement, sequence reads were collapsed and filtered. For each sample, productive Simpson clonality was calculated as the square root of Simpson's diversity index over productive rearrangements. TCRdb re-hosts the immuneACCESS table, in-frame sequences only. Its copies lack some clones; in the studies checked, an unresolved V gene accounts for under half of them, and the cause for the rest is not known. V and J calls and clone size follow that table, whereas D and trimming were derived from the DNA. This sample holds some 100,000 clones; 85% to 90% were observed only once. The ten largest account for approximately 8% of the sample.

This sample is part of a study of blood T cell repertoires in COVID-19 (TCRdb year 2020). For context, the study as a whole: The collaborator samples originated in the United States, Italy and Spain and spanned the acute and convalescent phases of COVID-19. Subjects who had been exposed to COVID-19, were actively infected with it, or had recovered from it provided the deeply sampled blood TCRbeta repertoires that made up the dataset. The prospective study material was composed of cDNA or gDNA derived from T cells, B-cell-depleted T cells, or PBMCs. A de-identified subject ID, COVID-19 status, age in years and sex were almost always included in the sample metadata. The repertoires were released in a freely available public database intended as a resource for research on the immune response to SARS-CoV-2. The samples were drawn from two sources: the first 160 participants of the ongoing ImmuneRACE study, and over 1,000 subjects contributed by 6 global collaborators. Where available, HLA class I and class II types were taken from metadata supplied by the sample provider and were not determined by assay-based typing.

The study at large found these results: The amount of clinical and demographic metadata varied by source and participant and was provided uncurated.

Samples from volunteer blood donors who had recovered from COVID-19 were contributed by a second Seattle source. Each collaborating institution followed its own protocols to collect whole blood in K2EDTA tubes. For TCRbeta analysis, collaborators shipped samples as frozen whole blood, isolated PBMCs, or DNA extracted from either of those sample types. Trimmed from V: 6 bases; trimmed from J: 6 bases; junction bases lacking a gene match: 3. CDR1 is given as LNHDA and CDR2 as SQIVND, both from the germline V gene (reference sequence). The CDR3 spans 13 residues, from the cysteine through the phenylalanine. Solely the CDR3 DNA is kept, with 39 bases framed from the first base.

The TCR sequence derives from a man aged 70-80 years who had recovered from COVID-19. The receptor chain draws on TRBV19 and TRBJ2-7; 12 junctional bases match TRBD1. Sequenced material: peripheral blood. The CDR3: CASSRDRGLEQYF. The nucleotides are TGTGCCAGTAGCCGGGACAGGGGGCTCGAGCAGTACTTC.